The rows below give T cell receptor beta chains drawn from one sample of a study of technical replicates of blood from several donors. Some clones are missing from TCRdb's copy, which holds only in-frame ones; the method was immunoSEQ multiplex PCR. This table holds about 84,000 clones, 95% to 98% found once. Sequencing was carried out using T cells isolated from PBMCs. The origin of the receptors is a human donor in good health. The CDR3 runs from the conserved cysteine through the conserved F or W. Fields, in order: D gene, J gene, V gene, CDR3 length, clone size, CDR3 DNA, CDR3 protein. D genes are given only for firm matches. Clone size is not always given. Where it is, it says once, few, many or a class for expanded clones.

TRBD1 TRBJ1-2 TRBV2 16 NA TGTGCCAGCCTTAAGTGGGAACAGGGGCCCGTCTATGGCTACACCTTC CASLKWEQGPVYGYTF
TRBD1 TRBJ1-6 TRBV5-1 16 once TGCGCCAGCAGCTCTTCAGGGGGCGGTGGTAATTCACCCCTCCACTTT CASSSSGGGGNSPLHF
NA TRBJ2-1 TRBV5-6 16 NA TGTGCCAGCAGCCACCTAGGGGGGGGCCCGTCCTTCGAGCAGTTCTTC CASSHLGGGPSFEQFF
NA TRBJ2-7 TRBV7-9 16 NA TGTGCCAGCAGCTTAGAAAGCGGCATTAGCTCCTACGAGCAGTACTTC CASSLESGISSYEQYF
NA TRBJ1-2 TRBV4-2 16 NA TGTGCCAGCAGCCAAGCAACGGCAGGAGGTAACTATGGCTACACCTTC CASSQATAGGNYGYTF
TRBD2 TRBJ2-1 TRBV5-4 17 NA TGTGCCAGCAGCTCAAGGACGATGGGACTAGCGGGGGCTGAGCAGTTCTTC CASSSRTMGLAGAEQFF
NA TRBJ2-7 TRBV5-8 14 NA TGTGCCAGCAGCTTACTCGGGAGAGGTAACGAGCAGTACTTC CASSLLGRGNEQYF
NA TRBJ1-1 TRBV28 14 NA TGTGCCAGCAGTTTAGGCGGGGGGGGGTCGGAAGCTTTCTTT CASSLGGGGSEAFF
TRBD1 TRBJ1-2 TRBV27 15 NA TGTGCCAGCAGTTTCGCCGGACAGGGAACCTATGGCTACACCTTC CASSFAGQGTYGYTF
TRBD1 TRBJ1-1 TRBV7-8 16 NA TGTGCCAGCAGCTTAACTAGGGACAGGGGCTCGCTTTCAGCTTTCTTT CASSLTRDRGSLSAFF
NA TRBJ1-1 TRBV27 15 NA TGTGCCAGCAGTTTTATATCTGGGTTGCGGACTGAAGCTTTCTTT CASSFISGLRTEAFF
NA TRBJ2-3 TRBV5-1 13 NA TGCGCCAGCAGCTCGGGGCGGGGAGATACGCAGTATTTT CASSSGRGDTQYF
NA TRBJ2-7 TRBV20-1 11 few TGCAGTGCTAGACAGGGCTACGAGCAGTACTTC CSARQGYEQYF
TRBD2 TRBJ2-1 TRBV13 16 NA TGTGCCAGCAGCTTATCAGGGACTAGCGGGAGGGATGAGCAGTTCTTC CASSLSGTSGRDEQFF
TRBD1 TRBJ1-5 TRBV9 13 NA TGTGCCAGCAGCGGGACAGGGGAACAGCCCCAGCATTTT CASSGTGEQPQHF
NA TRBJ2-7 TRBV10-1 15 once TGCGCCAGCAGTGAAGGGGCTAGTGGTTTCTCCGAGCAGTACTTC CASSEGASGFSEQYF
TRBD1 TRBJ1-5 TRBV7-6 17 once TGTGCCAGCAGCTTAAACAGGGGAGCCTATAGCAATCAGCCCCAGCATTTT CASSLNRGAYSNQPQHF
TRBD1 TRBJ2-5 TRBV7-9 16 NA TGTGCCAGCAGCTTAGCGGGACAGGGCCTTCAAGAGACCCAGTACTTC CASSLAGQGLQETQYF
TRBD2 TRBJ2-1 TRBV7-9 16 NA TGTGCCAGCAGCTTAGCCCGGGGGGTCTCGTACAATGAGCAGTTCTTC CASSLARGVSYNEQFF
TRBD1 TRBJ2-7 TRBV6-1 14 NA TGTGCCAGCACCCCGGACAGGGCTATTGGGGAGCAGTACTTC CASTPDRAIGEQYF
NA TRBJ1-5 TRBV28 16 NA TGTGCCAGTCACCGTCTGATGGGGGAGGGCAATCAGCCCCAGCATTTT CASHRLMGEGNQPQHF
TRBD1 TRBJ2-5 TRBV19 14 NA TGTGCCAGTAGTATAAGGACAGGGACGGAGACCCAGTACTTC CASSIRTGTETQYF
NA TRBJ1-6 TRBV7-9 17 NA TGTGCCAGCAGCTTAGTACGGGGTAGCGGGAATAATTCACCCCTCCACTTT CASSLVRGSGNNSPLHF
NA TRBJ1-4 TRBV30 11 few TGTGCCTGTAATTTTAATGAAAAACTGTTTTTT CACNFNEKLFF
TRBD2 TRBJ2-7 TRBV5-1 14 NA TGCGCCAGCAGCTTCGGGACTAGCGGCTACGAGCAGTACTTC CASSFGTSGYEQYF
TRBD1 TRBJ1-5 TRBV19 10 NA TGTGCCCGTAATACAGGGGGCCGGCATTTT CARNTGGRHF
TRBD2 TRBJ2-1 TRBV7-9 15 once TGTGCCAGCAGCGAAACTAGCGTCCTTGACAATGAGCAGTTCTTC CASSETSVLDNEQFF
NA TRBJ1-1 TRBV6-5 14 NA TGTGCCAGCAGGAGGGCAACAAGTAACACTGAAGCTTTCTTT CASRRATSNTEAFF
TRBD1 TRBJ1-3 TRBV11-2 17 NA TGTGCCAGCAGCTTAGATCTCGGGACAGGGGTTGGAAACACCATATATTTT CASSLDLGTGVGNTIYF
NA TRBJ1-1 TRBV19 14 NA TGTGCCAGTAGTATAGCCGGGTTTGGCACTGAAGCTTTCTTT CASSIAGFGTEAFF
NA TRBJ1-2 TRBV5-1 15 NA TGCGCCAGCAGCCTTGGAGGACAGCTTAACTATGGCTACACCTTC CASSLGGQLNYGYTF
NA TRBJ1-4 TRBV28 14 NA TGTGCCAGCAGTTTACTACAGTATAATGAAAAACTGTTTTTT CASSLLQYNEKLFF
NA TRBJ2-1 TRBV6-5 13 NA TGTGCCAGCACCCCGACTGGCCTCCATGAGCAGTTCTTC CASTPTGLHEQFF
NA TRBJ1-6 TRBV11-3 13 NA TGTGCCAGCAAACCCCAGGGCAATTCACCCCTCCACTTT CASKPQGNSPLHF
TRBD1 TRBJ1-3 TRBV30 15 NA TGTGCCTCGGGACAGGGGAAGAACTCTGGAAACACCATATATTTT CASGQGKNSGNTIYF
TRBD1 TRBJ1-4 TRBV7-8 20 NA TGTGCCAGCAGTAACCGGGACAGGGGGCTTCTCTCCGCAACTAATGAAAAACTGTTTTTT CASSNRDRGLLSATNEKLFF
NA TRBJ1-1 TRBV6-6 15 NA TGTGCCAGCAGTGCCCGGACAGAGCCGAACACTGAAGCTTTCTTT CASSARTEPNTEAFF
TRBD1 TRBJ1-5 TRBV6-5 14 NA TGTGCCAGCAGAAAAACAGGGGGCAATCAGCCCCAGCATTTT CASRKTGGNQPQHF
TRBD1 TRBJ1-1 TRBV10-1 14 NA TGCGCCAGCAGTCCGGGACAGGGAAATACTGAAGCTTTCTTT CASSPGQGNTEAFF
NA TRBJ1-5 TRBV5-1 15 NA TGCGCCAGCAGCTTGAGCCCGGGAGGCAATCAGCCCCAGCATTTT CASSLSPGGNQPQHF
NA TRBJ2-2 TRBV27 15 NA TGTGCCAGCAGTTTCGGCGGGGCGGAGGGCGGGGAGCTGTTTTTT CASSFGGAEGGELFF
NA TRBJ2-1 TRBV14 17 NA TGTGCCAGCAGCCTTTGGACTACCCTAGGGGAATACAATGAGCAGTTCTTC CASSLWTTLGEYNEQFF
NA TRBJ2-7 TRBV18 14 NA TGTGCCAGCTCACCGTCAGGGCTCACCTACGAGCAGTACTTC CASSPSGLTYEQYF
TRBD1 TRBJ1-2 TRBV10-1 11 few TGCGCCAGCAGTGCAGGGGGTGGCTACACCTTC CASSAGGGYTF
NA TRBJ1-1 TRBV14 13 NA TGTGCCAGCAGCCATTTCGGAGACACTGAAGCTTTCTTT CASSHFGDTEAFF
TRBD1 TRBJ2-3 TRBV5-4 15 NA TGTGCCAGCAGTCACTGGACAGGTTTGCCAGATACGCAGTATTTT CASSHWTGLPDTQYF
TRBD1 TRBJ1-3 TRBV9 18 NA TGTGCCAGCAGCCTTTCATCCCGGACAGGGCGCTCTGGAAACACCATATATTTT CASSLSSRTGRSGNTIYF
NA TRBJ1-5 TRBV2 12 NA TGTGCCAGCAAGGCAGGAGGGCAGCCCCAGCATTTT CASKAGGQPQHF
TRBD1 TRBJ1-6 TRBV5-1 15 NA TGCGCCAGCAGCCCCGGGACAGGGAGTTATTCACCCCTCCACTTT CASSPGTGSYSPLHF